Below, 32 T cell receptor beta chains from the same sample are listed, as sequenced in a study of cytomegalovirus exposure and HLA in healthy donors. PCR primers comprised 60 Vbeta and 13 Jbeta primers. The protocol was immunoSEQ multiplex PCR, while the TCRdb copy is restricted to in-frame clones and leaves out a portion. The sample table includes approximately 190,000 clones. Source material: PBMCs. The source is a boy between 5 and 17 years old in good health and CMV-seronegative.

The chain uses TRBV6-5 and TRBJ2-5; 7 bases align to TRBD2. The CDR3 is 13 amino acids. The J segment lost 7 bases and the V segment lost 2 bases, leaving 4 bases of the junction unmatched. The V gene's germline CDR1 is MNHEY and CDR2 SVGAGI. This CDR3 is CASSYGGEGTQYF. In DNA, the CDR3 is TGTGCCAGCAGTTACGGGGGGGAAGGGACCCAGTACTTC.

The V gene is TRBV9, the J gene TRBJ2-7, with D uncertain. CDR3 size: 11 residues. Trimming removed 0 bases from V and 6 bases from J, with 4 bases in between. Germline CDR1 SGDLS, CDR2 YYNGEE. The CDR3 sequence is CASSVGGEQYF. The CDR3 nucleotides read TGTGCCAGCAGCGTAGGAGGCGAGCAGTACTTC.

The chain has TRBV4-1 and TRBJ1-4, with D perhaps matching TRBD1 (5 bases). The germline CDR1 and CDR2 sequences are MGHRA and YSYEKL. Trimming took off 3 bases at V and 10 bases at J, with 18 bases between the two ends. The CDR3 covers 15 residues. CDR3 loop: CASSHPGIAGGKLFF. The CDR3 nucleotides are TGCGCCAGCAGCCACCCAGGGATAGCGGGGGGAAAACTGTTTTTT.

This chain links TRBV27 with TRBJ2-5; unclear D gene. Looked up from germline, CDR1 is MNHEY and CDR2 is SMNVEV (reference sequence). Between the trimmed V and J ends, which lost 3 bases and 0 bases, there was a span of 8 bases. The length of the CDR3 is 14 residues. CDR3 region: CASSLSANQETQYF. Here the CDR3 DNA reads TGTGCCAGCAGTTTGAGTGCTAACCAAGAGACCCAGTACTTC.

V and J are TRBV30 and TRBJ1-1, with D unclear. With 2 bases removed from V and 7 bases from J, the gap between germline ends came to 14 bases. The CDR3 length is 13 residues. Per the germline V gene, CDR1 is GTSNPN and CDR2 is SVGIG (reference sequence). In DNA form, the CDR3 reads TGTGCCTGGAGTCGGCAGGTTAACCATGAAGCTTTCTTT. Amino acids: CAWSRQVNHEAFF.

The chain links TRBV5-6 to TRBJ2-2, with D unresolved. Trimming stripped 2 bases from V and 0 bases from J, with 11 bases between. Germline loops: CDR1 SGHDT, CDR2 YYEEEE. CDR3 length: 16 residues. Here the CDR3 DNA reads TGTGCCAGCAGCTTAATCCCAGGCGCGAACACCGGGGAGCTGTTTTTT. Its translation: CASSLIPGANTGELFF.

This sequence joins TRBV5-8 and TRBJ2-5; 13 nucleotides match TRBD2. The CDR3 is 16 amino acids. Trimming removed 4 bases from V and 7 bases from J; junction bases left unmatched: 10. The germline CDR1 and CDR2 sequences are SGHTS and YDEGEE. CDR3 nucleotides: TGTGCCAGCAGCGGGCCGGGGACTAGCGGGGTAGGGACCCAGTACTTC. It codes for CASSGPGTSGVGTQYF.

The rearrangement uses TRBV6-5 and TRBJ2-7; D remains unclear. Trimming shortened V by 3 bases and J by 2 bases, and 8 bases separated the two germline ends. CDR3 length: 13 amino acids. Germline-derived CDR1 and CDR2 are MNHEY and SVGAGI. This CDR3 reads CASSYGEAYEQYF. The CDR3 nucleotides read TGTGCCAGCAGTTATGGAGAAGCCTACGAGCAGTACTTC.

The chain combines TRBV4-2 with TRBJ2-7; TRBD2 matches 11 bases. The V gene end was trimmed by 3 bases and the J gene end by 6 bases; junction bases not matched to a gene: 4. Looked up from germline, CDR1 is LGHNA and CDR2 is YNFKEQ. This CDR3 has 14 amino acids. CDR3 DNA: TGTGCCAGCAGCCATAGCGGGGGGGGCTCCGAGCAGTACTTC. It codes for CASSHSGGGSEQYF.

This rearrangement joins TRBV19 to TRBJ1-6; D ambiguous. The CDR3 runs to 15 residues. Looked up from germline, CDR1 is LNHDA and CDR2 is SQIVND (reference sequence). With 7 bases removed from V and 3 bases from J, the gap between germline ends came to 13 bases. The CDR3: CASTLALGYNSPLHF. The CDR3 DNA is TGTGCCAGTACCTTGGCTCTTGGCTATAATTCACCCCTCCACTTT.

The rearrangement uses TRBV4-3 and TRBJ1-2; D call uncertain. V lost 1 base, J lost 3 bases, and 12 bases lay in between. This CDR3 spans 15 amino acids. Germline loops: CDR1 LGHNA, CDR2 YSLEER. The CDR3 spells CASSQGPGGDYGYTF. Here the CDR3 DNA reads TGCGCCAGCAGCCAAGGACCGGGTGGTGACTATGGCTACACCTTC.

This rearrangement joins TRBV6-1 to TRBJ2-1, with 7 bases that match TRBD1. Germline-derived CDR1 and CDR2 are MNHNS and SASEGT. Trimming cost V 2 bases and J 14 bases; bases outside gene matches: 6. This CDR3 is built from 12 residues. CDR3 amino acids: CASSEFGTEEFF. The CDR3 bases are TGTGCCAGCAGTGAATTCGGGACAGAGGAGTTCTTC.

The rearrangement uses TRBV9 and TRBJ2-7; 7 bases agree with TRBD2. J gave up 4 bases and V 4 bases, and 8 bases lay outside the gene matches. In germline, CDR1 is SGDLS, CDR2 YYNGEE. The CDR3 covers 14 residues. CDR3 coding DNA: TGTGCCAGCAGCCCCGAAGGGAGGGTTTACGAGCAGTACTTC. Protein product: CASSPEGRVYEQYF.

The chain recombines TRBV28 with TRBJ1-1; 9 bases agree with TRBD1. Germline V gene lookup returns CDR1 MDHEN and CDR2 SYDVKM. Trimming took 4 bases from V and 5 from J; bases not matched to a gene: 8. This CDR3 is 15 amino acids long. The CDR3 region is CASSWDRVGKTEAFF. In nucleotides, the CDR3 is TGTGCCAGCAGTTGGGACAGGGTCGGGAAGACTGAAGCTTTCTTT.

V and J are TRBV5-6 and TRBJ2-7; 9 nucleotides match TRBD1. Germline V gene sequence: CDR1 SGHDT, CDR2 YYEEEE. J gave up 3 bases and V 5 bases, and 3 bases lay outside the gene matches. The length of the CDR3 is 13 residues. CDR3 sequence reads: CASSPDRGYEQYF. The CDR3 DNA reads as TGTGCCAGCAGTCCGGACAGGGGCTACGAGCAGTACTTC. The complete variable domain, with remaining parts taken from reference TRBV5-6 and TRBJ2-7, reads DAGVTQSPTHLIKTRGQQVTLRCSPKSGHDTVSWYQQALGQGPQFIFQYYEEEERQRGNFPDRFSGHQFPNYSSELNVNALLLGDSALYLCASSPDRGYEQYFGPGTRLTVT.

The chain carries TRBV7-9 and TRBJ2-1, with TRBD2 as a possible D gene (6 bases). CDR1 and CDR2 from the germline V gene are SEHNR and FQNEAQ (reference sequence). This CDR3 has 11 residues. V was cut by 5 bases and J by 10 bases, with 9 bases left in between. CDR3 loop: CASSPRGEQFF. The CDR3 DNA reads as TGTGCCAGCAGCCCGCGGGGAGAGCAGTTCTTC.

The J gene is TRBJ1-3, the V gene TRBV28, with a weak D call TRBD1 (5 bases). Trimming cost V 4 bases and J 7 bases, with 20 bases left between them. The CDR3 has 16 amino acids. From germline, CDR1 is MDHEN and CDR2 SYDVKM. The CDR3 nucleotides are TGTGCCAGCAGTTCCATCCAGGGAGGGAGACGGAACACCATATATTTT. Its translation: CASSSIQGGRRNTIYF.

V usage is TRBV4-1 and J usage is TRBJ1-1, with a possible D match to TRBD1 (5 bases). This CDR3 comprises 14 residues. Germline V CDR1 and CDR2: MGHRA, YSYEKL. V lost 4 bases and J lost 6, with 15 bases in between. The CDR3: CASSPPGEDPEAFF. The CDR3 DNA follows: TGCGCCAGCAGCCCGCCGGGGGAGGACCCTGAAGCTTTCTTT.

The V gene is TRBV4-1, the J gene TRBJ2-7; a weak D match, TRBD1 (6 bases). This CDR3 spans 14 amino acids. Germline-derived CDR1 and CDR2 are MGHRA and YSYEKL. V lost 0 bases, J lost 6 bases, and 12 bases lay in between. The CDR3 nucleotides read TGCGCCAGCAGCCAAGACAGGGGTCTCGGCGAGCAGTACTTC. Translation: CASSQDRGLGEQYF.

The J gene is TRBJ1-2, the V gene TRBV4-1, with D hard to call. The CDR3 length is 11 residues. Trimming took off 1 base at V and 14 bases at J, with 11 bases between the two ends. The germline gives CDR1 MGHRA, CDR2 YSYEKL. CDR3 sequence reads: CASSQGTEYTF. The CDR3 DNA reads as TGCGCCAGCAGCCAAGGCACAGAATATACCTTC.

The chain is built from TRBV9 and TRBJ2-2; 16 bases align to TRBD2. Trimming at V came to 4 bases and at J to 4 bases, leaving 7 bases not matched to a gene. The CDR3 is 18 amino acids. Germline V gene data show CDR1 as SGDLS and CDR2 as YYNGEE. The CDR3 is CASSSTGLAGGGTGELFF. CDR3 in DNA: TGTGCCAGCAGCTCCACGGGACTAGCGGGGGGGGGCACCGGGGAGCTGTTTTTT.

V gene TRBV28 combines with J gene TRBJ2-7, with D possibly being TRBD2 (5 bases). The CDR3 extends over 14 amino acids. V lost 5 bases and J lost 2, with 13 bases in between. The germline gives CDR1 MDHEN, CDR2 SYDVKM. The CDR3 region has the DNA TGTGCCAGCAGTCCGAGGACTGGAACCTACGAGCAGTACTTC. Protein product: CASSPRTGTYEQYF.

The chain has TRBV27 and TRBJ1-1, with a tentative D call TRBD1 (5 bases). This CDR3 region has 14 residues. The germline V gene encodes CDR1 MNHEY and CDR2 SMNVEV (reference sequence). V was clipped by 3 bases and J by 2 bases, with 10 bases between them. CDR3 coding DNA: TGTGCCAGCAGTTTCAGGGACTCCAACACTGAAGCTTTCTTT. Translation gives CASSFRDSNTEAFF.

The chain is built from TRBV29-1 and TRBJ2-1; TRBD2 matches at 7 bases. The CDR3 loop spans 16 amino acids. V dropped 5 bases and J dropped 8; count of bases not matched to a gene: 18. In germline, CDR1 is SQVTM, CDR2 ANQGSEA. The CDR3 DNA reads as TGCAGCGTTCGCGGCGGGGCGGCGGGGGAACTCTATGAGCAGTTCTTC. This encodes CSVRGGAAGELYEQFF.

As DNA, the CDR3 is TGCGCCAGCAGCCTTACGGACAGCCCGACTGAAGCTTTCTTT. It is translated as CASSLTDSPTEAFF. The J gene is TRBJ1-1, the V gene TRBV4-3, with a possible D match to TRBD1 (6 bases). Between the trimmed V and J ends, which lost 4 bases and 5 bases, there was a span of 14 bases. Germline V CDR1 and CDR2: LGHNA, YSLEER. This CDR3 has 14 residues.

This chain connects TRBV7-2 to TRBJ1-4, with no clear D. The V gene's germline CDR1 is SGHTA and CDR2 FQGNSA. This CDR3 has 15 amino acids. V was cut by 1 base and J by 1 base, with 7 bases left in between. The CDR3 sequence: CASSLDRGTNEKLFF. The CDR3 nucleotides are TGTGCCAGCAGCTTAGATCGGGGAACTAATGAAAAACTGTTTTTT.

This rearrangement joins TRBV30 to TRBJ1-5; 8 bases are a match to TRBD1. Unmatched junction bases numbered 5, after V lost 7 bases and J lost 3 bases. Germline V lookup: CDR1 GTSNPN, CDR2 SVGIG (reference sequence). This CDR3 has 13 residues. CDR3 region: CAFAGGPNQPQHF. The DNA for the CDR3 is TGTGCCTTTGCAGGGGGCCCCAATCAGCCCCAGCATTTT.

The rearrangement uses TRBV19 and TRBJ2-2, with 9 bases that match TRBD1. Germline CDR1 is LNHDA and CDR2 is SQIVND (reference sequence). CDR3 length equals 13 residues. Here the CDR3 reads CATGGSNTGELFF. CDR3 sequence (DNA): TGTGCAACAGGGGGCTCGAACACCGGGGAGCTGTTTTTT.

This chain connects TRBV5-1 to TRBJ2-7, with D possibly TRBD2 on 6 matching bases. The CDR3 sequence is 15 residues long. The V gene's germline CDR1 is SGHRS and CDR2 YFSETQ. Trimming took 2 bases from V and 1 from J, leaving 13 bases between them. In DNA, the CDR3 is TGCGCCAGCAGCTTTGGGACTGCCTCTTCCTACGAGCAGTACTTC. It encodes CASSFGTASSYEQYF.

This rearrangement joins TRBV9 to TRBJ1-3, with no clear D. CDR1 and CDR2 (germline): SGDLS, YYNGEE. V gave up 7 bases and J gave up 2 bases, with 13 bases separating them. This CDR3 has 14 residues. CDR3 DNA: TGTGCCAGCGGACTCGCCCAGGCTGGAAACACCATATATTTT. Translation gives CASGLAQAGNTIYF.

The CDR3: CASSLVGPSETQYF. As DNA, the CDR3 is TGCGCCAGCAGCTTGGTGGGCCCCTCGGAGACCCAGTACTTC. The chain links TRBV5-1 to TRBJ2-5, with D hard to call. There are 14 residues in the CDR3. V gave up 0 bases and J gave up 5 bases, with 11 bases separating them. Germline V gene data show CDR1 as SGHRS and CDR2 as YFSETQ.

The CDR3 DNA reads as TGTGCCAGCAGTTTAGGGGACAGGGTTCTTAACTATGGCTACACCTTC. Its protein is CASSLGDRVLNYGYTF. This chain connects TRBV28 to TRBJ1-2, with 9 bases fitting TRBD1. This CDR3 has 16 residues. Germline V CDR1 and CDR2: MDHEN, SYDVKM. Trimming took 2 bases from V and 1 from J; bases not matched to a gene: 5.